The clone carrying this TCR beta chain was found a few times. With 60 Vbeta and 13 Jbeta primers, the PCR was carried out. Repertoires were generated with immunoSEQ multiplex PCR, while TCRdb's copy carries only in-frame clones and drops some. This sample has approximately 190,000 clones, with over 65% found just once. This entry comes from a study of cytomegalovirus exposure and HLA in healthy donors. The J segment lost 2 bases and the V segment lost 2 bases, leaving 4 bases of the junction unmatched. The CDR3 extends over 16 amino acids. Germline assignment: CDR1 KGHSH and CDR2 LQKENI. Input material: PBMCs. The clonotype was recovered from a woman in her 50s in good health and CMV-seropositive. The gene calls are TRBV18 and TRBJ2-2, with 8 bases lining up with TRBD1. This CDR3 is CASSPLTGDNTGELFF. The CDR3 DNA reads as TGTGCCAGCTCACCATTGACAGGGGATAACACCGGGGAGCTGTTTTTT.